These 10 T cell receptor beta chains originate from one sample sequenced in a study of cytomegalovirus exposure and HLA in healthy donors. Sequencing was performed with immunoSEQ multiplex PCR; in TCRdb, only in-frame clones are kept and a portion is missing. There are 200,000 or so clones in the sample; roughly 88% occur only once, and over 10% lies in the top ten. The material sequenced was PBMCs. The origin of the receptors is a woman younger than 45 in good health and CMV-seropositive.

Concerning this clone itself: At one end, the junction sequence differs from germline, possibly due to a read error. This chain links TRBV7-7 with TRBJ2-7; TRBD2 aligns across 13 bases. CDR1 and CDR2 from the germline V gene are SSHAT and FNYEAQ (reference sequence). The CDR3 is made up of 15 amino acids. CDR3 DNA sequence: TGTGCTAGCAGCCCCGGACTAGCGGGAGTCTACGAGCAGTACTTC. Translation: CASSPGLAGVYEQYF.

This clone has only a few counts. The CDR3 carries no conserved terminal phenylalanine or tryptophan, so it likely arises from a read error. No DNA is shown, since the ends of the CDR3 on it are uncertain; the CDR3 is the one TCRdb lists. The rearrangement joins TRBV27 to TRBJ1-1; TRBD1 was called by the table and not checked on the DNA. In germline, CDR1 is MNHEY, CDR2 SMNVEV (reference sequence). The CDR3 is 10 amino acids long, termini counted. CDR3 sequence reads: CASNQHRDRI.

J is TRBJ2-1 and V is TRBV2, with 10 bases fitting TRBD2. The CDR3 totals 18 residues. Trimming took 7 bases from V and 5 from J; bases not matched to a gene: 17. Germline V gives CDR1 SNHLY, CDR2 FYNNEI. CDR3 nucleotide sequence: TGTGCCAGCATTTTAGAGACTAGCGGGCCCGGGGCGGACAATGAGCAGTTCTTC. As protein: CASILETSGPGADNEQFF.

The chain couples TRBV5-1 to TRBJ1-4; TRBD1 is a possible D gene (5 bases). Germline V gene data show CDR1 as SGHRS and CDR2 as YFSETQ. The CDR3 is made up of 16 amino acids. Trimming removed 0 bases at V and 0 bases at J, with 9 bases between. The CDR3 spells CASSLEGSATNEKLFF. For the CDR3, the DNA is TGCGCCAGCAGCTTGGAGGGGTCTGCAACTAATGAAAAACTGTTTTTT.

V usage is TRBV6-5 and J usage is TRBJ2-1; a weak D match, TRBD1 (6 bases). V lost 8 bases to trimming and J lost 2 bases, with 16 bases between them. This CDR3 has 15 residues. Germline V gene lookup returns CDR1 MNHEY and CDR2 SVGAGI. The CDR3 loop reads CASRWGRTAYNEQFF. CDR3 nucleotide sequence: TGTGCCAGCCGCTGGGGGCGGACCGCCTACAATGAGCAGTTCTTC.

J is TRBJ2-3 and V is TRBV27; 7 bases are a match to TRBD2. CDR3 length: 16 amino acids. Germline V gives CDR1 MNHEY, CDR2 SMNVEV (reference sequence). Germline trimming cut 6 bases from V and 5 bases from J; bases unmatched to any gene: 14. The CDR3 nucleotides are TGTGCCAGCAGGGACCAGTCTAGCGGTAGGGGAGATACGCAGTATTTT. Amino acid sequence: CASRDQSSGRGDTQYF.

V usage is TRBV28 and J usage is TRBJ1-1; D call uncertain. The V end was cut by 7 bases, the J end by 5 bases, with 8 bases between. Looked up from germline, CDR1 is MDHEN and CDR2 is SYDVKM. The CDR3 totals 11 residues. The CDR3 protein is CASTGETEAFF. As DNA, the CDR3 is TGTGCCAGCACTGGAGAAACTGAAGCTTTCTTT. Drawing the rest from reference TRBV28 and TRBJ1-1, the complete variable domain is DVKVTQSSRYLVKRTGEKVFLECVQDMDHENMFWYRQDPGLGLRLIYFSYDVKMKEKGDIPEGYSVSREKKERFSLILESASTNQTSMYLCASTGETEAFFGQGTRLTVV.

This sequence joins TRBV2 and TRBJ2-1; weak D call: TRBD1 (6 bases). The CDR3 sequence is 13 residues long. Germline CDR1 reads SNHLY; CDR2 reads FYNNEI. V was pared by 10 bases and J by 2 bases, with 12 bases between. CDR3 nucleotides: TGTGCCACCCAGGGGACCCCCTACAATGAGCAGTTCTTC. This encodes CATQGTPYNEQFF.

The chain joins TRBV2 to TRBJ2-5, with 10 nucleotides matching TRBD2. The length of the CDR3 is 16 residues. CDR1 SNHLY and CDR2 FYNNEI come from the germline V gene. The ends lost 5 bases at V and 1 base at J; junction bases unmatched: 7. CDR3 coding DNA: TGTGCCAGCAGTCCTGTCGGACTAGCGGTCCAAGAGACCCAGTACTTC. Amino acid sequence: CASSPVGLAVQETQYF.

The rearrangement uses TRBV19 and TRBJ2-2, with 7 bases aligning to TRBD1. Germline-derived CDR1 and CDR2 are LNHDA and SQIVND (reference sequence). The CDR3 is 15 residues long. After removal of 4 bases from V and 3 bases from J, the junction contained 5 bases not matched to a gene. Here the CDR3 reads CASSKDRVDTGELFF. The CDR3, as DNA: TGTGCCAGTAGTAAAGACAGGGTTGACACCGGGGAGCTGTTTTTT.